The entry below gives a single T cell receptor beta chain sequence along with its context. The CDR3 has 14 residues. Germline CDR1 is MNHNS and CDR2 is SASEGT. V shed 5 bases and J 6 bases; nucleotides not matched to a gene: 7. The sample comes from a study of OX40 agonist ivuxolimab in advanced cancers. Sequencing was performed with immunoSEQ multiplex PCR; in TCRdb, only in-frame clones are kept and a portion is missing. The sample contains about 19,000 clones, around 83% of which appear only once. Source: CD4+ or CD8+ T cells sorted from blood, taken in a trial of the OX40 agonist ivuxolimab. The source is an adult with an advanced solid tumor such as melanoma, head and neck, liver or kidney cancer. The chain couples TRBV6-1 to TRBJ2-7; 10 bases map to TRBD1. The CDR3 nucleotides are TGTGCCAGCAGTAACCGGGACAGGGGACCCGAGCAGTACTTC. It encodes CASSNRDRGPEQYF.